The entry below describes one TCR beta chain. The record originates from a study of T cell responses to AZD1222 COVID-19 vaccine. The CDR3 is 13 amino acids. Germline CDR1 and CDR2: MNHEY and SVGAGI. The junction had 1 base not matched to a gene; V was cut back by 5 bases and J by 5 bases. Profiled with immunoSEQ multiplex PCR; TCRdb holds only in-frame clones, not every one. The repertoire consists of tens of thousands of clones, with 70% to 90% occurring once and the leading ten covering just under 5%. The sample in question was peripheral blood, obtained on day 0 of AZD1222 vaccination. This receptor was identified in an adult in good health. The chain combines TRBV6-5 with TRBJ1-1; 11 bases match TRBD1. The CDR3 nucleotides are TGTGCCAGCAGTAGGGACAGGGGGACTGAAGCTTTCTTT. It specifies CASSRDRGTEAFF.